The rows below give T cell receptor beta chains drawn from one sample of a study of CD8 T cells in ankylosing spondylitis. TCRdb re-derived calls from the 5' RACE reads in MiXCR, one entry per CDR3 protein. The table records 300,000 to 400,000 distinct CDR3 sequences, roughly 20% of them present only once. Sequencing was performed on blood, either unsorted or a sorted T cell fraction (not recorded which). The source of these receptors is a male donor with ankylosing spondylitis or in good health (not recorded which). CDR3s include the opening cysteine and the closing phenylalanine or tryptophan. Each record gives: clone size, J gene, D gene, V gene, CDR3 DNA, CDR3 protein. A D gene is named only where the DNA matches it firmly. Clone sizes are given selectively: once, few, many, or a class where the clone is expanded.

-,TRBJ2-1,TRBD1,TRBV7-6,TGTGCCAGCAGCCGGGGACAGTACAATGAGCAGTTCTTC,CASSRGQYNEQFF
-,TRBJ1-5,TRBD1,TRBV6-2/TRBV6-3,TGTGCCAGCAGGATACAGGGGGCTGGGCAGCCCCAGCATTTT,CASRIQGAGQPQHF
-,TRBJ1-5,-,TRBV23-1,TGCGCCAGCAGTCAATCGGGCCAGCCCCAGCATTTT,CASSQSGQPQHF
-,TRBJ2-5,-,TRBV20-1,TGCAGTGCTCAAAGCAGGCTCCAAGAGACCCAGTACTTC,CSAQSRLQETQYF
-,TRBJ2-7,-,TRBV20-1,TGCAGTGCTGCACACTTGGGGCCATCCTACGAGCAGTACTTC,CSAAHLGPSYEQYF
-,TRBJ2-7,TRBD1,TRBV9,TGTGCCAGCAGCAATCCGGGACAGAGCTCCTACGAGCAGTACTTC,CASSNPGQSSYEQYF
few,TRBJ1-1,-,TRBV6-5,TGTGCCAGCAGTTACTCTTCTGCAGACACTGAAGCTTTCTTT,CASSYSSADTEAFF
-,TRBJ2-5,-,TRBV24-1,TGTGCCACCAGTGATTTTAGGACCACTGGGGAGACCCAGTACTTC,CATSDFRTTGETQYF
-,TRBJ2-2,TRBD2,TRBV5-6,TGTGCCAGCAGCTTGAACGGACTAGCAGCCGGGGAGCTGTTTTTT,CASSLNGLAAGELFF
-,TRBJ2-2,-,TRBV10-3,TGTGCCATCAAAGCAGATAACACCGGGGAGCTGTTTTTT,CAIKADNTGELFF
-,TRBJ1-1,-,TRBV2,TGTGCCAGCAGTGCAGGGATTGCTTTGAACACTGAAGCTTTCTTT,CASSAGIALNTEAFF
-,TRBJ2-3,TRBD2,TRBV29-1,TGCAGCGTGGCCTACTTTGCGGGGGGGAGGAGCACAGATACGCAGTATTTT,CSVAYFAGGRSTDTQYF
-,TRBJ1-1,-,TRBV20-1,TGCAGTGCTAGAGATGGGGACAAGGGGGGAATGAACACTGAAGCTTTCTTT,CSARDGDKGGMNTEAFF
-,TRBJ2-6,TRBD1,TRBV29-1,TGCAGCGTTGCGGGACAGCCGAACTCTGGGGCCAACGTCCTGACTTTC,CSVAGQPNSGANVLTF
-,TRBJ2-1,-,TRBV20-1,TGCAGTGCTAGCCCCGGACAAAAGCTCCATGAGCAGTTCTTC,CSASPGQKLHEQFF
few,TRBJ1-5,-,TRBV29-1,TGCAGCGCGACAGAAGGCTACCGACAGCCCCAGCATTTT,CSATEGYRQPQHF
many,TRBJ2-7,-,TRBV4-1,TGCGCCAGCAGCCAACTACTGGACGGAACCTTACTCTACGAGCAGTACTTC,CASSQLLDGTLLYEQYF
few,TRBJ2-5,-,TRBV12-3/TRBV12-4,TGTGCCAGCAGTTTATGGTTGGGGGGACGGGAGACCCAGTACTTC,CASSLWLGGRETQYF
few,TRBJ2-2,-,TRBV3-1,TGTGCCAGCAGCCAAGTCTTAGGAGGCCCGAACACCGGGGAGCTGTTTTTT,CASSQVLGGPNTGELFF
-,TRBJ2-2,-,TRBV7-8,TGTGCCAGCAGCCCCCCCAGGCCCTCGACCGGGGAGCTGTTTTTT,CASSPPRPSTGELFF
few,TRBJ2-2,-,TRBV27,TGTGCCAGCAGTTTATCGGAGGGGCTGGCGGCCGGGGAGCTGTTTTTT,CASSLSEGLAAGELFF
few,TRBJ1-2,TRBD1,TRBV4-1,TGCGCCAGCAGCCAAGATTCCGGGACAGGCTATGGCTACACCTTC,CASSQDSGTGYGYTF
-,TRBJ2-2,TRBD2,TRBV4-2,TGTGCCAGCAGCCCCCCAGGACTAGCGGGGGGGCCTTTAGACGGGGAGCTGTTTTTT,CASSPPGLAGGPLDGELFF
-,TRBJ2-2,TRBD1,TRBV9,TGTGCCAGCAGCGTAGGAGGGGGCATAGGCACCGGGGAGCTGTTTTTT,CASSVGGGIGTGELFF
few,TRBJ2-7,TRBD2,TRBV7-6,TGTGCCAGCAGCTTAGGCGGGGGGTACTCCTACGAGCAGTACTTC,CASSLGGGYSYEQYF
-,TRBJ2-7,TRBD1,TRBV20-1,TGCAGTGCTAGAGACCGGGACAGGAACACCTACGAGCAGTACTTC,CSARDRDRNTYEQYF
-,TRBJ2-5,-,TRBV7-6,TGTGCCAGCAGCCCACAGGGATCCTTCCAAGAGACCCAGTACTTC,CASSPQGSFQETQYF
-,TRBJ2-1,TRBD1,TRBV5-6,TGTGCCAGCAGCCACGGACAGGGGTCCTACAATGAGCAGTTCTTC,CASSHGQGSYNEQFF
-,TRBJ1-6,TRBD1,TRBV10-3,TGTGCCATCAGTGAGTTGGGACAGAGCTCTGATTCACCCCTCCACTTT,CAISELGQSSDSPLHF
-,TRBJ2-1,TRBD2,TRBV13,TGTGCCAGCAGCTTAGGAGGACTAGCGGACTCTGAGCAGTTCTTC,CASSLGGLADSEQFF
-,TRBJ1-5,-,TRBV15,TGTGCCACCAGCCTGGACAGATACAATCAGCCCCAGCATTTT,CATSLDRYNQPQHF
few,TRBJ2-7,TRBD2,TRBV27,TGTGCCAGCAGTTTATCGGCGGGGGAATCTTACGAGCAGTACTTC,CASSLSAGESYEQYF
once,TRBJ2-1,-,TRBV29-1,TGCAGCGTATCCGGGACAACATCCGCCTACAATGAGCAGTTCTTC,CSVSGTTSAYNEQFF
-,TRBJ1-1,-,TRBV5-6,TGTGCCAGCAGCGCCATCCAGGGTATGAACACTGAAGCTTTCTTT,CASSAIQGMNTEAFF
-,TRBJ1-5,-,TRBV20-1,TGCAGTGCTAGTAAGGGGATGCGCAATCAGCCCCAGCATTTT,CSASKGMRNQPQHF
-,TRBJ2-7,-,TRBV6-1,TGTGCCAGCAGTCCAAGGACAAGAACCTACGAGCAGTACTTC,CASSPRTRTYEQYF
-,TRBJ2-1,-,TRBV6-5,TGTGCCAGCAGTTACGCCTGGACGGCAAGGGACAATGAGCAGTTCTTC,CASSYAWTARDNEQFF
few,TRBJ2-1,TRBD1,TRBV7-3,TGTGCCAGCAGCCCATCACTGACAGGGTTGCACAATGAGCAGTTCTTC,CASSPSLTGLHNEQFF
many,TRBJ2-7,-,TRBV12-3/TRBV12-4,TGTGCCAGCAGTTTCGGTCACGAGCAGTACTTC,CASSFGHEQYF
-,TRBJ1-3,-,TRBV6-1,TGTGCCAGCAGCCCAGACATTAACAGAAACACCATATATTTT,CASSPDINRNTIYF
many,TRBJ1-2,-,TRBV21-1,TGTGCCAGCAGCAAAGACACGATTCGTACCGCCTATGGCTACACCTTC,CASSKDTIRTAYGYTF